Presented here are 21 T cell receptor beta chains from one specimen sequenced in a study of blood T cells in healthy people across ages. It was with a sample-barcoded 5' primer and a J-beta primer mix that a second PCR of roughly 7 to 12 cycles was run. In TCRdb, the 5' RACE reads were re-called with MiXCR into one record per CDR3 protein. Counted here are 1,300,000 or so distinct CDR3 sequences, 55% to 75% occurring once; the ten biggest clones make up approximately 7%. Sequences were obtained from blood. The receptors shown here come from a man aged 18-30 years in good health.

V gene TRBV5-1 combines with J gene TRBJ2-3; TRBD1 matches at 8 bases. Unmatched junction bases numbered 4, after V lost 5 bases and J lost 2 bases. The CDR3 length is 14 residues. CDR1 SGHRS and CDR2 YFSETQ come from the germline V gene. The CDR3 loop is CASSVTGDTDTQYF. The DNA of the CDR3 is TGCGCCAGCAGTGTGACAGGGGACACAGATACGCAGTATTTT.

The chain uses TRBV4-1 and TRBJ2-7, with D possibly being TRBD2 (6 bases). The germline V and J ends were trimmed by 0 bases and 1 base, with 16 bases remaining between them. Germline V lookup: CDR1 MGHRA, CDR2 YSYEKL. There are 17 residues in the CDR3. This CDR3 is CASSQDPEGARSYEQYF. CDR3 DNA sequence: TGCGCCAGCAGCCAAGACCCGGAGGGTGCGAGGTCCTACGAGCAGTACTTC.

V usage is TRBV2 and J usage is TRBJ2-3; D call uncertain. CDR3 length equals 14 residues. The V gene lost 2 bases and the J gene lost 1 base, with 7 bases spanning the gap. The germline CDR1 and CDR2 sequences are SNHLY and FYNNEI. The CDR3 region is CASSEIPGTDTQYF. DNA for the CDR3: TGTGCCAGCAGTGAAATACCGGGCACAGATACGCAGTATTTT.

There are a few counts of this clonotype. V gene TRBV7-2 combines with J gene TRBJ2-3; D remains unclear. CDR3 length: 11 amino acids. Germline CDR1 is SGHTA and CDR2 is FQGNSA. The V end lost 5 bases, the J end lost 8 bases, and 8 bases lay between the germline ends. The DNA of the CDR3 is TGTGCCAGCAGCCCTCCGGGTACGCAGTATTTT. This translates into CASSPPGTQYF.

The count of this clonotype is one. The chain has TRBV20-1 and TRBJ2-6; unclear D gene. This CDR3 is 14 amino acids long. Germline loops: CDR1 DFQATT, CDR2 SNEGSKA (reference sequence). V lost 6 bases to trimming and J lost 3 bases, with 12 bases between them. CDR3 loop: CSAPALFGANVLTF. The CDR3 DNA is TGCAGTGCGCCGGCCCTCTTTGGGGCCAACGTCCTGACTTTC.

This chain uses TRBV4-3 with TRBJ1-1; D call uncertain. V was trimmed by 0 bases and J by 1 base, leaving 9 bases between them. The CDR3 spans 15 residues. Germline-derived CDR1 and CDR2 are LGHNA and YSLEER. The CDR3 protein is CASSQELRENTEAFF. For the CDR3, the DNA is TGCGCCAGCAGCCAAGAACTTCGGGAGAACACTGAAGCTTTCTTT.

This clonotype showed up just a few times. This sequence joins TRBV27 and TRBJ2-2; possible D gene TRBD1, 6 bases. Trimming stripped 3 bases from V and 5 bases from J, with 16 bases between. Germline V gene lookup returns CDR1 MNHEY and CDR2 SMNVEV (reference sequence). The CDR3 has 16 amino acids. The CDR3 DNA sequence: TGTGCCAGCAGTTTTATCCCCGGCCAGGGGACCGGGGAGCTGTTTTTT. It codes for CASSFIPGQGTGELFF.

The CDR3 protein is CASSSPRDGADTQYF. The CDR3, as DNA: TGTGCCAGCAGTTCCCCGCGGGACGGTGCAGATACGCAGTATTTT. The V call is TRBV28, the J call TRBJ2-3; the D gene is possibly TRBD2 (6 bases). Trimming removed 4 bases from V and 4 bases from J, with 15 bases in between. The CDR3 runs to 15 residues. CDR1 and CDR2 from the germline V gene are MDHEN and SYDVKM.

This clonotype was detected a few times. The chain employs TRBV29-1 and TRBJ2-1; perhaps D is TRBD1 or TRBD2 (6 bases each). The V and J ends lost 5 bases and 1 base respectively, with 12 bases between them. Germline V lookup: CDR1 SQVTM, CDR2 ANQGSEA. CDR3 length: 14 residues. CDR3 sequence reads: CSVSGAASYNEQFF. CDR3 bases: TGCAGCGTTTCGGGGGCAGCTTCCTACAATGAGCAGTTCTTC.

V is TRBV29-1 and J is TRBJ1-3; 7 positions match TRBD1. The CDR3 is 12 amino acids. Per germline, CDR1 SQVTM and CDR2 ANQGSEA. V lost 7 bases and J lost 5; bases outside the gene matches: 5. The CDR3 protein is CSGLTGRNTIYF. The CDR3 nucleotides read TGCAGCGGGTTGACAGGGAGAAACACCATATATTTT. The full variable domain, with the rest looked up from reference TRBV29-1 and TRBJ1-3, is SAVISQKPSRDICQRGTSLTIQCQVDSQVTMMFWYRQQPGQSLTLIATANQGSEATYESGFVIDKFPISRPNLTFSTLTVSNMSPEDSSIYLCSGLTGRNTIYFGEGSWLTVV.

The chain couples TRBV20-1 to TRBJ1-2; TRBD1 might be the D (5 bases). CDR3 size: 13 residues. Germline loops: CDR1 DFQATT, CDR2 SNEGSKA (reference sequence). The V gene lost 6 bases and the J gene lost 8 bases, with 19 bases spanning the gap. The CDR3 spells CSAPLGGFVGYTF. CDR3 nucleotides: TGCAGTGCACCCCTCGGGGGTTTTGTCGGCTACACCTTC.

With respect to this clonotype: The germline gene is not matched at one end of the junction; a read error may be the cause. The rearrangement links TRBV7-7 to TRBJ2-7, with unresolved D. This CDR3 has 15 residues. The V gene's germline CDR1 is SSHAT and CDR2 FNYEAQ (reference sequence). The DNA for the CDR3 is TGTGCTAGCAGCTTAGCTACCGGTTGGTCCTACGAGCAGTACTTC. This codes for CASSLATGWSYEQYF.

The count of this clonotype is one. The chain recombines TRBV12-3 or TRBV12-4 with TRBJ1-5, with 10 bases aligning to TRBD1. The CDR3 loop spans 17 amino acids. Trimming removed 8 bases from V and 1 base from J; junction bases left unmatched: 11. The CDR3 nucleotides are TGTGCCAGCTCAACCGGGACAGGGGAGTGGAGCAATCAGCCCCAGCATTTT. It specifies CASSTGTGEWSNQPQHF.

As DNA, the CDR3 is TGCAGTGCTGTCCGGGACAGCAGTCGGGAGACCCAGTACTTC. It codes for CSAVRDSSRETQYF. The chain uses TRBV20-1 and TRBJ2-5, with 7 nucleotides matching TRBD1. This CDR3 region has 14 residues. CDR1 DFQATT and CDR2 SNEGSKA come from the germline V gene (reference sequence). V shed 5 bases and J 5 bases; nucleotides not matched to a gene: 11.

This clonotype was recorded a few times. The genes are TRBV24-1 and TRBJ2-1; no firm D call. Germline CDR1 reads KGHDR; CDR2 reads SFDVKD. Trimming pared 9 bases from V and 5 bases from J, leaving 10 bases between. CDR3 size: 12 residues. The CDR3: CATGRLNNEQFF. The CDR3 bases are TGTGCCACCGGCAGGCTAAACAATGAGCAGTTCTTC.

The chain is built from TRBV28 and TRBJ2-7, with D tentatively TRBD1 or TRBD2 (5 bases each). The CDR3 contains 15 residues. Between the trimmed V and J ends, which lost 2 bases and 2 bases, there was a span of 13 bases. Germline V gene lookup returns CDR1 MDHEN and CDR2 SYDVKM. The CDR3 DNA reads TGTGCCAGCAGTTTACTCCGGGGCATTACCTACGAGCAGTACTTC. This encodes CASSLLRGITYEQYF.

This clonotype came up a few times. The CDR3 DNA sequence: TGCAGTGCTACTCCGGGGGCCGAGACCCAGTACTTC. Translated: CSATPGAETQYF. The rearrangement uses TRBV20-1 and TRBJ2-5, with D perhaps TRBD1 or TRBD2 (6 bases each). The CDR3 totals 12 residues. V lost 4 bases to trimming and J lost 5 bases, with 11 bases between them. Germline CDR1 DFQATT, CDR2 SNEGSKA (reference sequence).

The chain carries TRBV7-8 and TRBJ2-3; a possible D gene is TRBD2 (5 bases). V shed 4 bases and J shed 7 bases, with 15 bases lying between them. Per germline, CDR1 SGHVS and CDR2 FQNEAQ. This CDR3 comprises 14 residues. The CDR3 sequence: CASSSRTVPNTQYF. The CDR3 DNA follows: TGTGCCAGCAGCTCCCGGACTGTTCCTAATACGCAGTATTTT.

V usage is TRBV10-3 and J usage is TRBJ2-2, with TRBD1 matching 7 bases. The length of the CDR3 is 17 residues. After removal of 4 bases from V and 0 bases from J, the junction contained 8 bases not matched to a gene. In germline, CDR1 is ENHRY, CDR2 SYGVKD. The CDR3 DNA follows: TGTGCCATCAGTGCCGGACAGGCGCCCGCGAACACCGGGGAGCTGTTTTTT. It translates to CAISAGQAPANTGELFF.

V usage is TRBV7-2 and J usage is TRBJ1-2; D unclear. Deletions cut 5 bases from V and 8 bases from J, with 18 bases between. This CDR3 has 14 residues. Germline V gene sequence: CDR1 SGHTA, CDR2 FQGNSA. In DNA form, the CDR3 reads TGTGCCAGCAGCGTAGGGTCCACAGTAGACGGCTACACCTTC. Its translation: CASSVGSTVDGYTF.

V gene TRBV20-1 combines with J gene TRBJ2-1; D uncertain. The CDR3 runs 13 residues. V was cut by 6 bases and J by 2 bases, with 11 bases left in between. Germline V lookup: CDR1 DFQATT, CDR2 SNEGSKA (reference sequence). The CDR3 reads CSAKPGPYNEQFF. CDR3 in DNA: TGCAGTGCCAAACCCGGGCCCTACAATGAGCAGTTCTTC.